These 10 T cell receptor beta chains originate from one sample sequenced in a study of blood T cell repertoires in COVID-19. TCRdb's copy holds only in-frame clones and misses some; the assay was immunoSEQ multiplex PCR. The sample consists of 380,000 or so clones, 89% of them appearing once. The sequenced material came from peripheral blood. Every receptor here comes from a man aged 35 to 55 with acute or convalescent COVID-19.

The table lists this clone with a count of one. The V call is TRBV29-1, the J call TRBJ2-5; 13 bases match TRBD2. This CDR3 contains 13 residues. In germline, CDR1 is SQVTM, CDR2 ANQGSEA. V was clipped by 7 bases and J by 5 bases; unmatched bases: 4. CDR3 sequence: CSATTSGGETQYF. CDR3 bases: TGCAGCGCTACGACTAGCGGGGGGGAGACCCAGTACTTC.

The chain combines TRBV6-2 or TRBV6-3 with TRBJ1-1; D is undetermined. The V gene lost 2 bases and the J gene lost 2 bases, with 9 bases spanning the gap. The CDR3 totals 14 residues. The V gene's germline CDR1 is MNHEY and CDR2 SVGEGT. The CDR3 loop is CASSYLNLNTEAFF. The CDR3 region has the DNA TGTGCCAGCAGTTACCTTAATTTAAACACTGAAGCTTTCTTT.

The rearrangement joins TRBV5-1 to TRBJ2-5; 10 bases fit TRBD2. Trimming at V came to 2 bases and at J to 0 bases, leaving 1 base not matched to a gene. CDR1 is SGHRS, CDR2 YFSETQ, per germline. CDR3 length: 15 amino acids. DNA of the CDR3: TGCGCCAGCAGCTTCGGGACTAGCGACCAAGAGACCCAGTACTTC. This encodes CASSFGTSDQETQYF.

The gene calls are TRBV10-3 and TRBJ2-7, with 7 bases identical to TRBD1. The CDR3 consists of 18 residues. The germline gives CDR1 ENHRY, CDR2 SYGVKD. The junction had 15 bases not matched to a gene; V was cut back by 4 bases and J by 0 bases. The CDR3 DNA reads as TGTGCCATCAGTGCCCCTATCTTAGAGGACAGGCCCTCCTACGAGCAGTACTTC. Amino acid sequence: CAISAPILEDRPSYEQYF.

The genes are TRBV29-1 and TRBJ2-1; D is perhaps TRBD2 (7 bases). The CDR3 is made up of 15 amino acids. V was clipped by 7 bases and J by 7 bases, with 23 bases between them. Germline CDR1 and CDR2: SQVTM and ANQGSEA. The CDR3 sequence is CSALGGGVRANEQFF. DNA of the CDR3: TGCAGCGCGTTGGGAGGGGGTGTTAGGGCGAATGAGCAGTTCTTC.

The chain combines TRBV11-2 with TRBJ1-1; D unclear. The CDR3 contains 13 residues. The ends were cut back, 0 bases at V and 8 bases at J, with 10 bases in the middle. CDR1 and CDR2 from the germline V gene are SGHAT and FQNNGV. In nucleotides, the CDR3 is TGTGCCAGCAGCTTAGACGGCGGCATAGAAGCTTTCTTT. Protein sequence: CASSLDGGIEAFF. The full variable domain, rest sourced from reference TRBV11-2 and TRBJ1-1, is EAGVAQSPRYKIIEKRQSVAFWCNPISGHATLYWYQQILGQGPKLLIQFQNNGVVDDSQLPKDRFSAERLKGVDSTLKIQPAKLEDSAVYLCASSLDGGIEAFFGQGTRLTVV.

V usage is TRBV11-2 and J usage is TRBJ2-7; TRBD2 aligns across 7 bases. J lost 5 bases, V lost 4 bases, and 8 bases had no gene match. Germline V gene data show CDR1 as SGHAT and CDR2 as FQNNGV. The CDR3 runs 14 residues. The CDR3 here is CASSSPTSSDEQYF. CDR3 DNA sequence: TGTGCCAGCAGCTCGCCGACTAGCAGTGACGAGCAGTACTTC.

This rearrangement joins TRBV27 to TRBJ1-4; tentatively, D is TRBD1 (5 bases). The V and J ends lost 6 bases and 0 bases respectively, with 8 bases between them. This CDR3 has 14 residues. Per germline, CDR1 MNHEY and CDR2 SMNVEV (reference sequence). The DNA of the CDR3 is TGTGCCAGCAGGACAGTTGCAACTAATGAAAAACTGTTTTTT. Encoded protein: CASRTVATNEKLFF. Full variable domain (outside the CDR3, taken from reference TRBV27 and TRBJ1-4): EAQVTQNPRYLITVTGKKLTVTCSQNMNHEYMSWYRQDPGLGLRQIYYSMNVEVTDKGDVPEGYKVSRKEKRNFPLILESPSPNQTSLYFCASRTVATNEKLFFGSGTQLSVL.

The rearrangement joins TRBV4-3 to TRBJ2-7, with TRBD1 matching over 7 bases. Unmatched junction bases numbered 2, after V lost 0 bases and J lost 0 bases. Germline V gene data show CDR1 as LGHNA and CDR2 as YSLEER. The CDR3 runs to 15 residues. CDR3 DNA: TGCGCCAGCAGCCAAGAGGGACAGAACTCCTACGAGCAGTACTTC. Amino acid sequence: CASSQEGQNSYEQYF.

The V call is TRBV11-2, the J call TRBJ1-5, with a possible D match to TRBD1 (6 bases). V lost 5 bases to trimming and J lost 5 bases, with 10 bases between them. The CDR3 spans 13 residues. Per germline, CDR1 SGHAT and CDR2 FQNNGV. The CDR3 DNA is TGTGCCAGCAGCCACGGGACACATCAGCCCCAGCATTTT. It yields the protein CASSHGTHQPQHF.